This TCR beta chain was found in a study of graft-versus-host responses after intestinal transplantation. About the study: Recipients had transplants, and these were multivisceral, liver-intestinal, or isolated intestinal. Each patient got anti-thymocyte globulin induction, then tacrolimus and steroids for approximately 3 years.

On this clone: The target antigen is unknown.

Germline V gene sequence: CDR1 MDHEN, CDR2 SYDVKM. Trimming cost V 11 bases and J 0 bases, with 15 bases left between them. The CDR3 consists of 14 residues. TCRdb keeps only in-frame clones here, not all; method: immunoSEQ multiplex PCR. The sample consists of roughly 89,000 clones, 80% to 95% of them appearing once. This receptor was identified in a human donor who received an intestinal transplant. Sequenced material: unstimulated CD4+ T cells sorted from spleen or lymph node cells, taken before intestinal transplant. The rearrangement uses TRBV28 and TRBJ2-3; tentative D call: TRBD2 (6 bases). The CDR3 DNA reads TGTGCCGGGGGTGGGGGGTATAGCACAGATACGCAGTATTTT. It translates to CAGGGGYSTDTQYF. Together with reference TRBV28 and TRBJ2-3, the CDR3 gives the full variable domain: DVKVTQSSRYLVKRTGEKVFLECVQDMDHENMFWYRQDPGLGLRLIYFSYDVKMKEKGDIPEGYSVSREKKERFSLILESASTNQTSMYLCAGGGGYSTDTQYFGPGTRLTVL.